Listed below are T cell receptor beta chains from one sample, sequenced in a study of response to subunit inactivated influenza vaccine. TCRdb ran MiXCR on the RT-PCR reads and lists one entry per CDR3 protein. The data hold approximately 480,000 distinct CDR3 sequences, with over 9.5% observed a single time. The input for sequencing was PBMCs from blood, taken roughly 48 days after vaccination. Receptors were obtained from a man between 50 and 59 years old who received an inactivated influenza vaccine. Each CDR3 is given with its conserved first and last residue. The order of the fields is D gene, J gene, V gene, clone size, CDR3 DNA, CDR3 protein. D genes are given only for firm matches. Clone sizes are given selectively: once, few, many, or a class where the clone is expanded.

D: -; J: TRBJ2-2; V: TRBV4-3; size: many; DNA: TGCGCCAGCAGCCAAGAAGCTGGACAGAGTAACACCGGGGAGCTGTTTTTT; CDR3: CASSQEAGQSNTGELFF
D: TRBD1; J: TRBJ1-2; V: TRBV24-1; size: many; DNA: TGTGCCACCAGTGATTGGACAGGAAGCTACACCTTC; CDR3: CATSDWTGSYTF
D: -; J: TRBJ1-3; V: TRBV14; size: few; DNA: TGTGCCAGCAGCCGGGGGACACAGAGCTCTGGAAACACCATATATTTT; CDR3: CASSRGTQSSGNTIYF
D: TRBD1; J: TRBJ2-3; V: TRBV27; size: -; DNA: TGTGCCAGCACAACCTTGGGCAGGGGGCCTTCAGATACGCAGTATTTT; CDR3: CASTTLGRGPSDTQYF
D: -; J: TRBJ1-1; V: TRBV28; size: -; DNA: TGTGCCAGTGGGAGCAGTATGAACACTGAAGCTTTCTTT; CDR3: CASGSSMNTEAFF
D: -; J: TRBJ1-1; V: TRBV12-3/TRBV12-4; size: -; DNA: TGTGCCAGCAGTTTTCCGGGGATGACGAACACTGAAGCTTTCTTT; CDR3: CASSFPGMTNTEAFF
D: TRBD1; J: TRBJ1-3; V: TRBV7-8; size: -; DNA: TGTGCCAGCAGCCGAACCAGGGGGGGCATAGGAAACACCATATATTTT; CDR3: CASSRTRGGIGNTIYF
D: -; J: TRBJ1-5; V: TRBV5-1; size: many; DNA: TGCGCCAGCAGGTTTGGGGAGAATCAGCCCCAGCATTTT; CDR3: CASRFGENQPQHF
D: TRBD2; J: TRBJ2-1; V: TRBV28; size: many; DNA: TGTGCCAGCAGTATAGGACTAGCGGGAGACTGGGGTAATGAGCAGTTCTTC; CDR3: CASSIGLAGDWGNEQFF
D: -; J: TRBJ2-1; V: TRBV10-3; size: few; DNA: TGTGCCATCAGTGAGCAACAGGGCCCCTACAATGAGCAGTTCTTC; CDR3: CAISEQQGPYNEQFF
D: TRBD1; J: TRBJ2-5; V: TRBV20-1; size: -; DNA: TGCAGTGCTGGACGACAGGGCCCGGGGGAGACCCAGTACTTC; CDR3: CSAGRQGPGETQYF
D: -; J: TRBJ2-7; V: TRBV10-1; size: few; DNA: TGCGCCAGCAGTGTACCGGGATACGAGCAGTACTTC; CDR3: CASSVPGYEQYF
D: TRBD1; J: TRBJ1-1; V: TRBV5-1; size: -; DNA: TGTGCCAGCAGCTCAGGGACAGGGATGAACACTGAAGCTTTCTTT; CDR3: CASSSGTGMNTEAFF
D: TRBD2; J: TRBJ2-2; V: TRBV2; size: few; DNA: TGTGCCAGCAGTGAAGGAGTAGCGGGGGTCCTCACCGGGGAGCTGTTTTTT; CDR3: CASSEGVAGVLTGELFF
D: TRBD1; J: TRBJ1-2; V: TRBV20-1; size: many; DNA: TGCAGTGCTAGAGAAAGTGGCAGGGGGCGGATTCGGCGTGATAACTATGGCTACACCTTC; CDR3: CSARESGRGRIRRDNYGYTF
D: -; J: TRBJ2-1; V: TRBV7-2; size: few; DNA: TGTGCCAGCAGCACTAGAAAGGGACCATCGGAGTTCTTC; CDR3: CASSTRKGPSEFF
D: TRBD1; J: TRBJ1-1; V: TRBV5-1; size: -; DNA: TGCGCCAGCAGCCTCCGTCGACAGGGCACTGAAGCTTTCTTT; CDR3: CASSLRRQGTEAFF
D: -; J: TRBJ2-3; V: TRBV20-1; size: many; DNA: TGCAGTGCTAGAGATCTCCCGACCTGGTCAGATACGCAGTATTTT; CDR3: CSARDLPTWSDTQYF
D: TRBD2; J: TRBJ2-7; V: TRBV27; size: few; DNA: TGTGCCAGCAGTCCAATAGCGGGAGGGCCGTACGAGCAGTACTTC; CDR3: CASSPIAGGPYEQYF
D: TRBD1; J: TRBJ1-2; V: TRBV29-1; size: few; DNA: TGCAGCGTATTGGACAGGGGGATCTATGGCTACACCTTC; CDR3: CSVLDRGIYGYTF